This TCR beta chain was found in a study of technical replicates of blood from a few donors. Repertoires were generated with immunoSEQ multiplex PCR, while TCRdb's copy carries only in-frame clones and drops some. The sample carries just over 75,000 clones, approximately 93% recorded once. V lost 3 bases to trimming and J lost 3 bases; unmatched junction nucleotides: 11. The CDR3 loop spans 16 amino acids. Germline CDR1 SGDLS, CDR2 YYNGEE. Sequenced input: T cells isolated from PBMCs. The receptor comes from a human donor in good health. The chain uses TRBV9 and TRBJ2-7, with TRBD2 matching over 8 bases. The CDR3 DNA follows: TGTGCCAGCAGCGCTTCCGGACGGGGGGGGATCTACGAGCAGTACTTC. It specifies CASSASGRGGIYEQYF.